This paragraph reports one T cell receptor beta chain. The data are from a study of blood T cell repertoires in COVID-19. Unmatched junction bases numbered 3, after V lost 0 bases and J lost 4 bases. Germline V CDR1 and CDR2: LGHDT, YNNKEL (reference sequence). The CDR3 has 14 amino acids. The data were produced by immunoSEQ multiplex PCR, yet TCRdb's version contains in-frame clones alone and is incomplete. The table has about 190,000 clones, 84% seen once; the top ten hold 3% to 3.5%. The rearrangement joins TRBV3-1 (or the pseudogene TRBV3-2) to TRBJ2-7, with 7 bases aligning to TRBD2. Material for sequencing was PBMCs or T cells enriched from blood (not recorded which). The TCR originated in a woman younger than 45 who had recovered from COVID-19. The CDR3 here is CASSQELGGYEQYF. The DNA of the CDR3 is TGTGCCAGCAGCCAAGAGTTGGGGGGGTACGAGCAGTACTTC.